The 20 T cell receptor beta chains below come from one sample, sequenced in a study of blood T cell repertoires in COVID-19. The protocol was immunoSEQ multiplex PCR, while the TCRdb copy is restricted to in-frame clones and leaves out a portion. The table lists about 200,000 clones, more than 70% of them singletons, with roughly 5.6% in the top ten. The sequencing sample was made of peripheral blood. The origin of the receptors is a man in his forties with active or convalescent COVID-19.

The chain has TRBV6-2 or TRBV6-3 and TRBJ2-1; 11 bases match TRBD2. Germline CDR1 reads MNHEY; CDR2 reads SVGEGT. J lost 3 bases, V lost 5 bases, and 3 bases had no gene match. The CDR3 is 15 residues long. The CDR3 sequence: CASSQLAGDYNEQFF. In nucleotides, the CDR3 is TGTGCCAGCAGTCAACTAGCGGGGGACTACAATGAGCAGTTCTTC.

The J gene is TRBJ1-1, the V gene TRBV7-2, with D possibly matching TRBD1 (5 bases). Trimming pared 5 bases from V and 7 bases from J, leaving 14 bases between. Germline V CDR1 and CDR2: SGHTA, FQGNSA. This CDR3 has 13 residues. CDR3 nucleotide sequence: TGTGCCAGCAGCCCCCCGGGGGACCGTGAAGCTTTCTTT. The encoded protein is CASSPPGDREAFF.

The chain couples TRBV7-8 to TRBJ2-7; TRBD1 agrees at 9 bases. The trim removed 8 bases at V and 2 bases at J, leaving 7 bases unmatched. Germline loops: CDR1 SGHVS, CDR2 FQNEAQ. This CDR3 has 14 amino acids. The CDR3 is CASRQGTGTYEQYF. The CDR3 bases are TGTGCCAGCCGTCAGGGGACAGGGACCTACGAGCAGTACTTC.

The J gene is TRBJ1-4, the V gene TRBV4-1; TRBD1 is a possible D gene (6 bases). This CDR3 comprises 18 residues. The germline V gene encodes CDR1 MGHRA and CDR2 YSYEKL. V lost 0 bases and J 5 bases, leaving 19 bases between the germline ends. The CDR3 DNA sequence: TGCGCCAGCAGCCAAGATTCGGGGGGCCTCGGACCAAATGAAAAACTGTTTTTT. Translating it yields CASSQDSGGLGPNEKLFF.

This rearrangement joins TRBV5-1 to TRBJ2-2; 13 bases fit TRBD2. Per the germline V gene, CDR1 is SGHRS and CDR2 is YFSETQ. V was clipped by 8 bases and J by 4 bases; unmatched bases: 2. This CDR3 is 14 amino acids long. For the CDR3, the DNA is TGCGCCAGTACTAGCGGGGGGGCCACCGGGGAGCTGTTTTTT. Translated: CASTSGGATGELFF. Using reference TRBV5-1 and TRBJ2-2 for the parts outside the CDR3, the full variable domain is KAGVTQTPRYLIKTRGQQVTLSCSPISGHRSVSWYQQTPGQGLQFLFEYFSETQRNKGNFPGRFSGRQFSNSRSEMNVSTLELGDSALYLCASTSGGATGELFFGEGSRLTVL.

The V call is TRBV28, the J call TRBJ1-1; TRBD1 aligns across 7 bases. Germline trimming cut 8 bases from V and 1 base from J; bases unmatched to any gene: 7. The CDR3 sequence is 14 residues long. Germline V gene lookup returns CDR1 MDHEN and CDR2 SYDVKM. CDR3 sequence (DNA): TGTGCCAGCGGCCAGGGACAGACGAACACTGAAGCTTTCTTT. As protein: CASGQGQTNTEAFF.

The chain carries TRBV7-6 and TRBJ2-5; 9 bases are a match to TRBD1. This CDR3 has 16 residues. From germline, CDR1 is SGHVS and CDR2 FNYEAQ. The junction had 12 bases not matched to a gene; V was cut back by 5 bases and J by 5 bases. CDR3 nucleotide sequence: TGTGCCAGCAGCCCCCGCGGACAGGGGATCGCGGAGACCCAGTACTTC. Protein: CASSPRGQGIAETQYF.

The rearrangement uses TRBV27 and TRBJ2-7; possibly TRBD2 for D (6 bases). Trimming removed 3 bases at V and 2 bases at J, with 17 bases between. Germline CDR1 is MNHEY and CDR2 is SMNVEV (reference sequence). CDR3 size: 16 residues. CDR3 in amino acids: CASSLLRIAATYEQYF. DNA of the CDR3: TGTGCCAGCAGTTTGCTCCGAATAGCGGCCACCTACGAGCAGTACTTC.

The chain couples TRBV4-2 to TRBJ2-5, with TRBD2 identical over 11 bases. Germline lookup yields CDR1 LGHNA and CDR2 YNFKEQ. The CDR3 spans 18 residues. V was clipped by 0 bases and J by 5 bases; unmatched bases: 11. CDR3 residues: CASSQDRPSGRSYETQYF. CDR3 in DNA: TGTGCCAGCAGCCAAGATCGCCCTAGCGGGAGGTCGTACGAGACCCAGTACTTC.

V and J are TRBV6-1 and TRBJ1-5; D call uncertain. Trimming left V 0 bases short and J 0 bases short, with 12 bases between. In germline, CDR1 is MNHNS, CDR2 SASEGT. The CDR3 totals 17 residues. CDR3: CASSEAGRWYSNQPQHF. The CDR3 DNA reads as TGTGCCAGCAGTGAAGCGGGCAGGTGGTATAGCAATCAGCCCCAGCATTTT.

The chain carries TRBV27 and TRBJ2-7; 14 nucleotides agree with TRBD2. CDR1 and CDR2 from the germline V gene are MNHEY and SMNVEV (reference sequence). The trim removed 5 bases at V and 12 bases at J, leaving 15 bases unmatched. CDR3 length equals 16 residues. The CDR3, as DNA: TGTGCCAGCAGTCTCGACCCCGGGACTAGCGGGAGAGATTCGTACTTC. Translating it yields CASSLDPGTSGRDSYF.

V gene TRBV5-1 combines with J gene TRBJ1-2; 7 nucleotides align to TRBD1. This CDR3 is 14 amino acids long. In germline, CDR1 is SGHRS, CDR2 YFSETQ. J was trimmed by 4 bases and V by 4 bases; bases with no gene match: 7. The CDR3 spells CASSNDRVPYGYTF. The CDR3 bases are TGCGCCAGCAGCAATGACAGGGTGCCCTATGGCTACACCTTC. Full variable domain (remainder filled in from reference TRBV5-1 and TRBJ1-2): KAGVTQTPRYLIKTRGQQVTLSCSPISGHRSVSWYQQTPGQGLQFLFEYFSETQRNKGNFPGRFSGRQFSNSRSEMNVSTLELGDSALYLCASSNDRVPYGYTFGSGTRLTVV.

This chain links TRBV11-2 with TRBJ2-3; D might be TRBD1 (5 bases). The germline CDR1 and CDR2 sequences are SGHAT and FQNNGV. CDR3 size: 16 residues. Trimming removed 5 bases at V and 0 bases at J, with 15 bases between. The CDR3, as DNA: TGTGCCAGCAGCCCAGGGCCGGGTGAGAGCACAGATACGCAGTATTTT. As protein: CASSPGPGESTDTQYF.

The genes are TRBV24-1 and TRBJ1-1, with 9 bases aligning to TRBD1. The CDR3 consists of 15 residues. Germline V CDR1 and CDR2: KGHDR, SFDVKD. The ends lost 4 bases at V and 2 bases at J; junction bases unmatched: 4. The CDR3 loop is CATSDPGQGNTEAFF. In DNA, the CDR3 is TGTGCCACCAGTGACCCGGGACAGGGAAACACTGAAGCTTTCTTT.

Written as DNA, the CDR3 is TGCGCCAGCAGCCCGGGACAGGATTTCGCAGATACGCAGTATTTT. Encoded protein: CASSPGQDFADTQYF. The chain has TRBV5-1 and TRBJ2-3; 8 bases map to TRBD1. This CDR3 comprises 15 residues. V trimming: 4 bases; J trimming: 4 bases; junction bases outside the gene matches: 8. Germline values: CDR1 SGHRS, CDR2 YFSETQ.

The chain recombines TRBV18 with TRBJ2-5, with 7 bases matching TRBD2. The J segment lost 0 bases and the V segment lost 2 bases, leaving 6 bases of the junction unmatched. Germline V gene data show CDR1 as KGHSH and CDR2 as LQKENI. CDR3 length: 16 residues. This chain's CDR3 is CASSPRASGHQETQYF. CDR3 sequence (DNA): TGTGCCAGCTCACCAAGGGCTAGCGGCCACCAAGAGACCCAGTACTTC.

This chain uses TRBV7-2 with TRBJ1-5, with D uncertain. The CDR3 spans 15 residues. Germline values: CDR1 SGHTA, CDR2 FQGNSA. V gave up 5 bases and J gave up 1 base, with 12 bases separating them. CDR3 sequence reads: CASSNSGISNQPQHF. CDR3 bases: TGTGCCAGCAGCAATTCCGGGATCAGCAATCAGCCCCAGCATTTT.

The chain joins TRBV28 to TRBJ1-2; 8 positions agree with TRBD1. This CDR3 is 13 amino acids long. Germline V gene data show CDR1 as MDHEN and CDR2 as SYDVKM. After removal of 6 bases from V and 8 bases from J, the junction contained 8 bases not matched to a gene. This chain's CDR3 is CASRKQGVGGYTF. CDR3 DNA sequence: TGTGCCAGCAGAAAACAGGGGGTTGGGGGCTACACCTTC.

V gene TRBV6-1 combines with J gene TRBJ2-5; D is unclear. Germline lookup yields CDR1 MNHNS and CDR2 SASEGT. This CDR3 is built from 14 residues. The germline V and J ends were trimmed by 2 bases and 9 bases, with 16 bases remaining between them. The CDR3 bases are TGTGCCAGCAGTGAATTGGGTACTAAGCGAGCCCAGTACTTC. Protein sequence: CASSELGTKRAQYF.

This clone was found many times. CDR3 DNA sequence: TGTGCCAGTAGCCGACTAGTATCCACCGGGGAGCTGTTTTTT. Its protein is CASSRLVSTGELFF. The chain uses TRBV19 and TRBJ2-2; tentatively, D is TRBD2 (6 bases). Looked up from germline, CDR1 is LNHDA and CDR2 is SQIVND (reference sequence). With 6 bases removed from V and 4 bases from J, the gap between germline ends came to 12 bases. This CDR3 is 14 amino acids long.